What follows is one T cell receptor beta chain and its context. Its antigen specificity is not known. No clone much larger than this one lies a single base away; base qualities are absent. In the germline V gene, CDR1 corresponds to MNHEY and CDR2 to SVGAGI. The CDR3 measures 15 amino acids from cysteine to phenylalanine. Only the CDR3 DNA stays, 45 bases, in frame from base 1. V loses 6 bases, J loses 2 bases, and the germline ends lie 14 bases apart. The sample comes from a study of blood T cell repertoires in COVID-19 (dated by TCRdb to 2019 to 2021). With respect to the entire study: Collaborator samples came from the United States, Italy and Spain and covered acute and convalescent phases of COVID-19. The prospective study material was composed of cDNA or gDNA derived from T cells, B-cell-depleted T cells, or PBMCs. Subjects who had been exposed to COVID-19, were actively infected with it, or had recovered from it provided the deeply sampled blood TCRbeta repertoires that made up the dataset. The repertoires were released in a freely available public database meant as a resource for research on the immune response to SARS-CoV-2. The samples were drawn from two sources: the first 160 participants of the ongoing ImmuneRACE study, and some 1,300 subjects contributed by 6 global collaborators. A de-identified subject ID, COVID-19 status, age in years and sex were almost always included in the sample metadata. HLA class I and class II types, where available, came from metadata supplied by the sample provider rather than from assay-based typing. General study outcomes and caveats: How much clinical and demographic metadata was included differed by source and by participant, and the metadata was provided uncurated.

The immunoSEQ Assay, a bias-controlled multiplex PCR, was used to amplify TCRbeta CDR3 regions from genomic DNA. In the authors' own workflow: Within the assay, amplification of reference gene primers was used to estimate how many nucleated cells each sample contained. To quantify the absolute abundance of each unique TCRbeta CDR3 rearrangement, sequence reads were collapsed and filtered. For each sample, productive Simpson clonality was calculated as the square root of Simpson's diversity index across productive rearrangements. Not all clones reach the TCRdb copy of this immuneACCESS table, which keeps in-frame sequences only. Checked studies attribute under half of the gap to unresolved V genes and leave the rest unexplained. V, J and clone size reflect that table, while D and trimming were determined from the DNA. Recorded for this sample are about 100,000 clones; roughly four fifths of them occurred a single time. In total, the top ten clones hold 2.5% to 3.5% of the sample.

Collaborating institutions collected whole blood in K2EDTA tubes following their own protocols. For TCRbeta analysis, collaborators shipped samples as frozen whole blood, isolated PBMCs, or DNA extracted from either of those sample types. The sequencing sample was made of peripheral blood. The receptor's source is a woman of 80 years or more with active or convalescent COVID-19. Recombination joined TRBV6-5 with TRBJ1-3; no confident D gene assignment can be made. At the DNA level, the sequence is TGTGCCAGCAGCTATCCCCCCTCCACTGGAAACACCATATATTTT. Translated, it gives CASSYPPSTGNTIYF.